Shown below are 32 T cell receptor beta chains from a single sample sequenced in a study of patients and donors after allogeneic stem cell transplantation. From the RT-PCR reads, TCRdb called clonotypes with MiXCR, one entry per CDR3 protein. Of 900,000 to 1,000,000 distinct CDR3 sequences in the sample, roughly 18% were seen once. Sequencing was done on a sample of blood, either unsorted or a sorted T cell fraction (not recorded which). The receptor source for this set is a human donor who was either an allogeneic HSCT recipient or a stem cell or donor lymphocyte infusion donor (not recorded which). It is not recorded whose cells these are; they may come from a transplant donor.

This clonotype was seen a handful of times. The genes are TRBV5-1 and TRBJ2-2, with a tentative D call TRBD1 (6 bases). Trimming removed 4 bases at V and 1 base at J, with 14 bases between. The CDR3 loop spans 16 amino acids. The V gene's germline CDR1 is SGHRS and CDR2 YFSETQ. The CDR3, as DNA: TGCGCCAGCAGCCGCTATACAGGGATGAACACCGGGGAGCTGTTTTTT. Protein sequence: CASSRYTGMNTGELFF.

The chain joins TRBV15 to TRBJ2-7; 9 bases map to TRBD1. The CDR3 extends over 14 amino acids. Germline values: CDR1 LNHNV, CDR2 YYDKDF (reference sequence). Germline trimming cut 7 bases from V and 6 bases from J; bases unmatched to any gene: 10. The CDR3 protein is CATTRPGQGTEQYF. CDR3 in DNA: TGTGCCACCACCCGCCCGGGACAGGGCACCGAGCAGTACTTC.

This clonotype was counted only a few times. V gene TRBV14 combines with J gene TRBJ2-7; 9 bases align to TRBD1. The CDR3 consists of 15 residues. The germline V gene encodes CDR1 SGHDN and CDR2 FVKESK. V lost 2 bases to trimming and J lost 6 bases; unmatched junction nucleotides: 8. This CDR3 reads CASSQITGGASEQYF. The CDR3 DNA reads TGTGCCAGCAGCCAAATAACAGGGGGCGCGTCCGAGCAGTACTTC.

This clonotype was recorded a few times. The chain joins TRBV5-1 to TRBJ1-5; no firm D call. CDR3 length: 15 residues. The germline V and J ends were trimmed by 4 bases and 0 bases, with 11 bases remaining between them. Germline lookup yields CDR1 SGHRS and CDR2 YFSETQ. CDR3 in amino acids: CASSMGLNSNQPQHF. CDR3 coding DNA: TGCGCCAGCAGCATGGGCCTAAATAGCAATCAGCCCCAGCATTTT.

The chain employs TRBV6-4 and TRBJ2-6; TRBD1 is a possible D gene (6 bases). The germline V gene has CDR1 MRHNA and CDR2 SNTAGT. The ends were cut back, 0 bases at V and 0 bases at J, with 15 bases in the middle. The CDR3 totals 19 residues. The CDR3 region has the DNA TGTGCCAGCAGTGACTCGGTTGGGTCAGGGGACTCTGGGGCCAACGTCCTGACTTTC. This sequence encodes CASSDSVGSGDSGANVLTF.

V is TRBV6-4 and J is TRBJ2-4, with TRBD2 identical over 13 bases. Trimming removed 3 bases from V and 16 bases from J; junction bases left unmatched: 6. This CDR3 region has 13 residues. Germline lookup yields CDR1 MRHNA and CDR2 SNTAGT. The CDR3 here is CASSELAGGPIYF. CDR3 nucleotides: TGTGCCAGCAGTGAACTAGCGGGGGGGCCGATTTACTTC.

This clonotype was recorded a few times. The chain couples TRBV3-1 to TRBJ2-5; possibly TRBD1 for D (6 bases). This CDR3 region has 16 residues. V was trimmed by 2 bases and J by 2 bases, leaving 15 bases between them. Germline V CDR1 and CDR2: LGHDT, YNNKEL (reference sequence). Here the CDR3 DNA reads TGTGCCAGCAGCCAAAGTCGGACAGACCGTCAAGAGACCCAGTACTTC. Translating it yields CASSQSRTDRQETQYF.

V is TRBV4-1 and J is TRBJ1-2; D ambiguous. Germline V gene data show CDR1 as MGHRA and CDR2 as YSYEKL. This CDR3 comprises 14 residues. Trimming cost V 1 base and J 6 bases, with 12 bases left between them. The CDR3 spells CASSQVVGRDGYTF. For the CDR3, the DNA is TGCGCCAGCAGCCAAGTCGTGGGTAGGGATGGCTACACCTTC.

This clonotype was counted only a few times. V gene TRBV7-9 combines with J gene TRBJ1-1; D not certain. The CDR3 runs 9 residues. Trimming pared 3 bases from V and 11 bases from J, leaving 4 bases between. Germline V lookup: CDR1 SEHNR, CDR2 FQNEAQ (reference sequence). CDR3 amino acids: CASSFDAFF. The CDR3 coding sequence is TGTGCCAGCAGCTTTGATGCTTTCTTT.

This clonotype was picked up a small number of times. V usage is TRBV20-1 and J usage is TRBJ2-3; 8 bases match TRBD1. Germline V gene sequence: CDR1 DFQATT, CDR2 SNEGSKA (reference sequence). The V gene end was trimmed by 5 bases and the J gene end by 1 base; junction bases not matched to a gene: 5. CDR3 length: 14 amino acids. CDR3: CSAGGTGGTDTQYF. As DNA, the CDR3 is TGCAGTGCTGGGGGGACAGGAGGCACAGATACGCAGTATTTT.

The gene calls are TRBV5-1 and TRBJ2-2, with D maybe TRBD2 (6 bases). This CDR3 is 16 amino acids long. The V gene lost 0 bases and the J gene lost 8 bases, with 17 bases spanning the gap. Germline V gene data show CDR1 as SGHRS and CDR2 as YFSETQ. CDR3: CASSLVPASAKGELFF. The CDR3 DNA reads as TGCGCCAGCAGCTTGGTACCGGCTAGCGCAAAGGGGGAGCTGTTTTTT.

The chain joins TRBV7-8 to TRBJ2-1; D perhaps matches TRBD2 (6 bases). The V gene lost 5 bases and the J gene lost 7 bases, with 24 bases spanning the gap. CDR1 and CDR2 (germline): SGHVS, FQNEAQ. The CDR3 runs to 17 residues. The CDR3 here is CASSPLGEVWGGNEQFF. CDR3 in DNA: TGTGCCAGCAGCCCTTTGGGGGAGGTTTGGGGAGGAAATGAGCAGTTCTTC.

The chain recombines TRBV4-2 with TRBJ2-7, with 10 bases matching TRBD1. CDR3 length: 15 residues. J lost 3 bases, V lost 0 bases, and 2 bases had no gene match. The germline gives CDR1 LGHNA, CDR2 YNFKEQ. CDR3 sequence: CASSQEGQGNYEQYF. In DNA form, the CDR3 reads TGTGCCAGCAGCCAAGAGGGACAGGGGAACTACGAGCAGTACTTC.

This clonotype was seen only a few times. The chain recombines TRBV7-2 with TRBJ2-7; 10 bases line up with TRBD2. The germline CDR1 and CDR2 sequences are SGHTA and FQGNSA. V shed 5 bases and J 3 bases; nucleotides not matched to a gene: 10. The CDR3 loop spans 16 amino acids. CDR3 region: CASSVFLAGGGYEQYF. The DNA of the CDR3 is TGTGCCAGCAGCGTATTCTTAGCGGGAGGTGGCTACGAGCAGTACTTC. The full variable domain, rest sourced from reference TRBV7-2 and TRBJ2-7, is GAGVSQSPSNKVTEKGKDVELRCDPISGHTALYWYRQSLGQGLEFLIYFQGNSAPDKSGLPSDRFSAERTGGSVSTLTIQRTQQEDSAVYLCASSVFLAGGGYEQYFGPGTRLTVT.

This clonotype was counted only a few times. CDR3 coding DNA: TGTGCCAGCAGGTGGTCCGGGCGTAGCTCCTACAATGAGCAGTTCTTC. The encoded protein is CASRWSGRSSYNEQFF. The chain employs TRBV28 and TRBJ2-1; D not resolved. This CDR3 has 16 residues. CDR1 MDHEN and CDR2 SYDVKM come from the germline V gene. V lost 6 bases and J 0 bases, leaving 15 bases between the germline ends.

This chain links TRBV5-1 with TRBJ1-2, with 7 bases aligning to TRBD1. This CDR3 has 14 residues. V was pared by 4 bases and J by 4 bases, with 7 bases of the junction left unmatched. Germline lookup yields CDR1 SGHRS and CDR2 YFSETQ. The CDR3 loop reads CASSTGQALYGYTF. The CDR3 bases are TGCGCCAGCAGCACCGGACAGGCTCTCTATGGCTACACCTTC.

This clonotype was observed a handful of times. This rearrangement joins TRBV6-1 to TRBJ1-2, with D maybe TRBD1 (5 bases). The CDR3 sequence is 15 residues long. CDR1 is MNHNS, CDR2 SASEGT, per germline. V was cut by 5 bases and J by 5 bases, with 18 bases left in between. The CDR3 sequence: CASSPAGGKGYGYTF. The CDR3 DNA is TGTGCCAGCAGTCCCGCCGGGGGGAAGGGGTATGGCTACACCTTC.

This sequence joins TRBV6-1 and TRBJ2-1; the match to TRBD1 covers 10 bases. The germline V gene encodes CDR1 MNHNS and CDR2 SASEGT. The trim removed 6 bases at V and 3 bases at J, leaving 5 bases unmatched. The CDR3 is 15 residues long. The CDR3 spells CASSPTGGGYNEQFF. The CDR3 bases are TGTGCCAGCAGCCCGACAGGGGGCGGCTACAATGAGCAGTTCTTC.

The chain links TRBV3-1 to TRBJ1-4; 8 bases align to TRBD1. The CDR3 runs to 14 residues. Germline V lookup: CDR1 LGHDT, CDR2 YNNKEL (reference sequence). The V segment lost 4 bases and the J segment 8 bases; nucleotides outside the gene matches: 6. This CDR3 is CASSPDREGEKLFF. CDR3 nucleotide sequence: TGTGCCAGCAGCCCGGACAGGGAAGGCGAAAAACTGTTTTTT.

In this sample, this clonotype turned up many times. This rearrangement joins TRBV7-6 to TRBJ2-7; 7 nucleotides line up with TRBD1. This CDR3 contains 13 residues. The ends lost 3 bases at V and 6 bases at J; junction bases unmatched: 5. Germline-derived CDR1 and CDR2 are SGHVS and FNYEAQ. CDR3 sequence reads: CASSFRRGLEQYF. The CDR3 DNA is TGTGCCAGCAGCTTTAGAAGGGGGCTCGAGCAGTACTTC.

This chain links TRBV6-2 or TRBV6-3 with TRBJ1-5; weak D call: TRBD1 (5 bases). Per germline, CDR1 MNHEY and CDR2 SVGEGT. The CDR3 sequence is 15 residues long. V was trimmed by 9 bases and J by 1 base, leaving 16 bases between them. CDR3 residues: CASCVQGTSNQPQHF. The CDR3 DNA reads as TGTGCCAGTTGCGTTCAGGGAACAAGCAATCAGCCCCAGCATTTT.

This chain connects TRBV6-1 to TRBJ2-7, with D possibly called TRBD1 or TRBD2 (5 bases each). This CDR3 has 14 residues. V was cut by 3 bases and J by 2 bases, with 11 bases left in between. The germline CDR1 and CDR2 sequences are MNHNS and SASEGT. The CDR3 loop is CASSDRDGTYEQYF. CDR3 sequence (DNA): TGTGCCAGCAGTGACCGGGACGGAACCTACGAGCAGTACTTC.

At least ten counts were recorded for this clonotype. The chain recombines TRBV5-1 with TRBJ1-1; TRBD1 might be the D (5 bases). This CDR3 comprises 13 residues. V was trimmed by 5 bases and J by 4 bases, leaving 12 bases between them. Looked up from germline, CDR1 is SGHRS and CDR2 is YFSETQ. This CDR3 is CASRSQGSTEAFF. The CDR3 DNA is TGCGCCAGCAGGTCTCAGGGTAGCACTGAAGCTTTCTTT.

The chain is built from TRBV20-1 and TRBJ2-7, with D perhaps being TRBD1 or TRBD2 (5 bases each). The CDR3 has 14 residues. Looked up from germline, CDR1 is DFQATT and CDR2 is SNEGSKA (reference sequence). V lost 2 bases to trimming and J lost 5 bases, with 16 bases between them. The CDR3 sequence: CSARMGRVSDEQYF. DNA for the CDR3: TGCAGTGCTAGAATGGGGCGGGTTTCGGACGAGCAGTACTTC.

The J gene is TRBJ2-7, the V gene TRBV7-3; the D is unclear. This CDR3 spans 13 amino acids. The V end was cut by 5 bases, the J end by 6 bases, with 14 bases between. Per the germline V gene, CDR1 is SGHTA and CDR2 is FQGTGA. CDR3 loop: CASSIGPTLEQYF. In DNA form, the CDR3 reads TGTGCCAGCAGCATCGGGCCCACCCTCGAGCAGTACTTC.

This clonotype showed up just a few times. V and J are TRBV25-1 and TRBJ2-5, with D possibly matching TRBD1 (6 bases). From germline, CDR1 is MGHDK and CDR2 SYGVNS. Trimming cost V 3 bases and J 6 bases, with 20 bases left between them. The CDR3 is made up of 16 amino acids. The CDR3 sequence: CASSDRARAGDQTQYF. As DNA, the CDR3 is TGTGCCAGCAGTGATAGGGCGAGGGCAGGGGATCAGACCCAGTACTTC.

The rearrangement uses TRBV7-9 and TRBJ2-4; D might be TRBD1 (6 bases). The CDR3 has 14 residues. Germline loops: CDR1 SEHNR, CDR2 FQNEAQ (reference sequence). V was cut by 1 base and J by 12 bases, with 16 bases left in between. DNA of the CDR3: TGTGCCAGCAGCTTAGTTGGGCAGGGGTCGGATCAGTACTTC. It is translated as CASSLVGQGSDQYF.

The rearrangement links TRBV12-3 or TRBV12-4 to TRBJ2-1; no clear D. Deletions cut 6 bases from V and 2 bases from J, with 14 bases between. CDR3 length equals 15 residues. The CDR3 nucleotides are TGTGCCAGCAGCGCCCCGGACGGAACCTACAATGAGCAGTTCTTC. As protein: CASSAPDGTYNEQFF.

This chain joins TRBV4-2 and TRBJ1-5, with D perhaps TRBD1 (6 bases). Trimming shortened V by 0 bases and J by 1 base, and 7 bases separated the two germline ends. Per germline, CDR1 LGHNA and CDR2 YNFKEQ. The CDR3 contains 15 residues. The CDR3 DNA follows: TGTGCCAGCAGCCAAGATACAGGGAGCAATCAGCCCCAGCATTTT. This gives the protein CASSQDTGSNQPQHF.

The table lists this clonotype with a few counts. V and J are TRBV5-1 and TRBJ2-5; 7 nucleotides align to TRBD1. J lost 3 bases, V lost 0 bases, and 5 bases had no gene match. The CDR3 has 15 residues. Germline V gene sequence: CDR1 SGHRS, CDR2 YFSETQ. The CDR3 here is CASSLAPGTEETQYF. CDR3 nucleotides: TGCGCCAGCAGCTTGGCACCCGGGACAGAAGAGACCCAGTACTTC. Using reference TRBV5-1 and TRBJ2-5 for the parts outside the CDR3, the full variable domain is KAGVTQTPRYLIKTRGQQVTLSCSPISGHRSVSWYQQTPGQGLQFLFEYFSETQRNKGNFPGRFSGRQFSNSRSEMNVSTLELGDSALYLCASSLAPGTEETQYFGPGTRLLVL.

This clonotype has more than one count but fewer than ten. CDR3 nucleotide sequence: TGTGCCAGCAGCTTAGCGCAGGGAAGTATGAGGACAGATACGCAGTATTTT. Protein product: CASSLAQGSMRTDTQYF. The rearrangement joins TRBV7-9 to TRBJ2-3, with a tentative D call TRBD1 (5 bases). CDR3 size: 17 residues. V dropped 0 bases and J dropped 3 bases, with 16 bases sitting between them. CDR1 and CDR2 from the germline V gene are SEHNR and FQNEAQ (reference sequence).

This clonotype turned up a few times. V gene TRBV24-1 combines with J gene TRBJ2-5; a weak D match, TRBD1 (6 bases). This CDR3 contains 14 residues. Germline assignment: CDR1 KGHDR and CDR2 SFDVKD. Trimming removed 4 bases from V and 3 bases from J, with 11 bases in between. The DNA of the CDR3 is TGTGCCACCAGTGACTTTCGACAGGAAGAGACCCAGTACTTC. This sequence encodes CATSDFRQEETQYF.